A single sample is the source of the 25 T cell receptor beta chains below, sequenced in a study of blood T cell repertoires in COVID-19 (TCRdb year 2020). The library was obtained by the immunoSEQ multiplex PCR assay. As stored in TCRdb, this immuneACCESS dataset retains in-frame rearrangements with V and J assigned. A fraction of the clones does not appear; measured against another copy, unresolved V genes explain less than half of the discrepancy, and the remainder lacks a known reason. The sample table shows some 100,000 clones, and 85% to 90% are seen once. In total, the top ten clones hold 5% of the sample. The sample taken for sequencing was peripheral blood. All receptors come from a human donor in a cohort sampled during active COVID-19.

This clone was seen only once. V is TRBV20-1 and J is TRBJ1-5, with 7 bases matching TRBD1. The V gene end was trimmed by 3 bases and the J gene end by 2 bases; junction bases not matched to a gene: 7. Germline CDR1 reads DFQATT; CDR2 reads SNEGSKA (reference sequence). The CDR3 has 15 amino acids. This chain's CDR3 is CSASGARGGNQPQHF. DNA of the CDR3: TGCAGTGCTAGTGGGGCCAGGGGGGGCAATCAGCCCCAGCATTTT.

The chain uses TRBV3-1 (or the pseudogene TRBV3-2) and TRBJ1-2, with TRBD1 matching 10 bases. Trimming at V came to 5 bases and at J to 7 bases, leaving 10 bases not matched to a gene. The CDR3 extends over 15 amino acids. Germline-derived CDR1 and CDR2 are LGHDT and YNNKEL (reference sequence). The CDR3 coding sequence is TGTGCCAGCAGCGAGGGACAGGGGCTTATCGGTGGCTACACCTTC. It codes for CASSEGQGLIGGYTF.

A note on this clone: Compared with germline, one end of the junction differs, possibly owing to a read error. The chain employs TRBV18 and TRBJ1-1; a weak D match, TRBD1 (6 bases). CDR1 is KGHSH, CDR2 LQKENI, per germline. The CDR3 is 14 amino acids. CDR3 DNA sequence: TGTGCCAGCTCACCCCCTACAGGGAACGCTGAAGCTTTCTTT. It is translated as CASSPPTGNAEAFF.

The chain carries TRBV7-9 and TRBJ1-1, with 9 bases lining up with TRBD1. The CDR3 covers 14 residues. CDR1 and CDR2 (germline): SEHNR, FQNEAQ (reference sequence). J was trimmed by 3 bases and V by 5 bases; bases with no gene match: 4. The CDR3 is CASSQGQGYTEAFF. CDR3 sequence (DNA): TGTGCCAGCAGCCAGGGACAGGGATACACTGAAGCTTTCTTT.

The chain links TRBV11-2 to TRBJ2-7; possible D gene TRBD1, 5 bases. The CDR3 is 14 residues long. Germline lookup yields CDR1 SGHAT and CDR2 FQNNGV. V dropped 5 bases and J dropped 6 bases, with 17 bases sitting between them. CDR3 amino acids: CASSLRPQGVEQYF. Here the CDR3 DNA reads TGTGCCAGCAGCCTACGACCGCAGGGCGTCGAGCAGTACTTC.

As concerns this clone: One junction end disagrees with the germline gene, perhaps due to a read error. The chain carries TRBV6-5 and TRBJ1-1; no clear D. CDR3 size: 13 residues. Germline CDR1 is MNHEY and CDR2 is SVGAGI. The CDR3 sequence: CASNYLSDTEAFF. The CDR3 bases are TGTGCCAGCAATTACCTAAGTGACACTGAAGCTTTCTTT.

The chain links TRBV18 to TRBJ2-5, with D maybe TRBD2 (7 bases). V lost 3 bases and J lost 4, with 12 bases in between. The length of the CDR3 is 14 residues. From germline, CDR1 is KGHSH and CDR2 LQKENI. The CDR3 loop is CASSPGGLAETQYF. CDR3 coding DNA: TGTGCCAGCTCACCGGGGGGGCTTGCAGAGACCCAGTACTTC.

The V gene is TRBV7-2, the J gene TRBJ2-7, with TRBD2 as a possible D gene (6 bases). The CDR3 is 16 amino acids. With 5 bases removed from V and 3 bases from J, the gap between germline ends came to 20 bases. CDR1 SGHTA and CDR2 FQGNSA come from the germline V gene. The CDR3 loop is CASSRSGDSRSYEQYF. CDR3 in DNA: TGTGCCAGCAGCCGCTCGGGGGATAGCAGAAGCTACGAGCAGTACTTC.

The chain combines TRBV5-1 with TRBJ1-1, with unresolved D. The ends were cut back, 1 base at V and 1 base at J, with 11 bases in the middle. This CDR3 spans 15 amino acids. Germline V gives CDR1 SGHRS, CDR2 YFSETQ. The DNA of the CDR3 is TGCGCCAGCAGCTTGACCCCTTCGGGGAACACTGAAGCTTTCTTT. Translating it yields CASSLTPSGNTEAFF.

The V and J genes are TRBV28 and TRBJ2-4; D remains unclear. Per germline, CDR1 MDHEN and CDR2 SYDVKM. V lost 3 bases to trimming and J lost 6 bases, with 9 bases between them. The CDR3 totals 13 residues. The CDR3 region has the DNA TGTGCCAGCAGTTTCAGCACGGGAAACATTCAGTACTTC. This codes for CASSFSTGNIQYF.

The rearrangement uses TRBV18 and TRBJ2-1; 9 bases align to TRBD2. The CDR3 has 15 amino acids. Germline values: CDR1 KGHSH, CDR2 LQKENI. Trimming cost V 6 bases and J 4 bases; bases outside gene matches: 7. The CDR3 protein is CASSRGGGEYNEQFF. In nucleotides, the CDR3 is TGTGCCAGCTCGCGGGGGGGAGGAGAATACAATGAGCAGTTCTTC.

The chain uses TRBV5-6 and TRBJ2-7, with TRBD2 identical over 13 bases. The CDR3 has 14 residues. Losses at the gene ends were 5 bases for V and 4 bases for J; bases not matched to a gene: 3. Germline V lookup: CDR1 SGHDT, CDR2 YYEEEE. The CDR3 here is CASRPTSGRYEQYF. In DNA, the CDR3 is TGTGCCAGCAGACCGACTAGCGGGAGGTACGAGCAGTACTTC. Full variable domain (missing parts from reference TRBV5-6 and TRBJ2-7): DAGVTQSPTHLIKTRGQQVTLRCSPKSGHDTVSWYQQALGQGPQFIFQYYEEEERQRGNFPDRFSGHQFPNYSSELNVNALLLGDSALYLCASRPTSGRYEQYFGPGTRLTVT.

The chain links TRBV28 to TRBJ1-2; TRBD1 might be the D (6 bases). V was trimmed by 5 bases and J by 5 bases, leaving 18 bases between them. Germline V gene sequence: CDR1 MDHEN, CDR2 SYDVKM. The CDR3 covers 15 residues. The CDR3 DNA reads TGTGCCAGCAGTGGCGGGGGCGCAATTCGGTATGGCTACACCTTC. It specifies CASSGGGAIRYGYTF.

This rearrangement joins TRBV21-1 to TRBJ2-7; the D call TRBD1 from the table was never checked on the DNA. TRBV21-1 is annotated as a pseudogene. The CDR3 runs 15 residues. The CDR3 nucleotides are TGTGCCAGCAGTTCGATGTCCGGGACACCTTACGAGCAGTACTTC. Its protein product is CASSSMSGTPYEQYF.

This clone was picked up one time. The chain employs TRBV5-4 and TRBJ2-7, with TRBD2 identical over 8 bases. The germline V gene has CDR1 SGHNT and CDR2 YYREEE (reference sequence). The CDR3 contains 15 residues. V trimming: 1 base; J trimming: 2 bases; junction bases outside the gene matches: 5. CDR3 DNA: TGTGCCAGCAGCTTGTCTCGCGGGAGGACCTACGAGCAGTACTTC. As protein: CASSLSRGRTYEQYF.

The J gene is TRBJ2-1, the V gene TRBV11-2; 9 bases are shared with TRBD2. Losses at the gene ends were 8 bases for V and 0 bases for J; bases not matched to a gene: 14. Germline lookup yields CDR1 SGHAT and CDR2 FQNNGV. This CDR3 is built from 18 residues. The CDR3 reads CASRKIAGDLPSYNEQFF. CDR3 nucleotides: TGTGCCAGCCGAAAAATAGCGGGAGACCTCCCCTCCTACAATGAGCAGTTCTTC.

The chain employs TRBV7-9 and TRBJ2-1; tentatively, D is TRBD1 (6 bases). Germline CDR1 SEHNR, CDR2 FQNEAQ (reference sequence). V was cut by 5 bases and J by 7 bases, with 15 bases left in between. The CDR3 consists of 14 residues. The CDR3: CASSRQTGLNEQFF. In nucleotides, the CDR3 is TGTGCCAGCAGCCGTCAGACAGGTCTTAATGAGCAGTTCTTC.

The chain recombines TRBV2 with TRBJ2-1; D gene uncertain. From germline, CDR1 is SNHLY and CDR2 FYNNEI. The CDR3 extends over 15 amino acids. Trimming removed 3 bases at V and 1 base at J, with 10 bases between. The CDR3 region is CASSEGFTSYNEQFF. The DNA for the CDR3 is TGTGCCAGCAGTGAGGGCTTCACATCCTACAATGAGCAGTTCTTC.

The chain is built from TRBV20-1 and TRBJ2-3; maybe TRBD2 (5 bases). Germline V lookup: CDR1 DFQATT, CDR2 SNEGSKA (reference sequence). The CDR3 totals 17 residues. Between the trimmed V and J ends, which lost 3 bases and 5 bases, there was a span of 24 bases. CDR3 sequence reads: CSASAPSTRTPGDTQYF. The DNA of the CDR3 is TGCAGTGCTAGTGCCCCTTCTACTAGGACCCCAGGAGATACGCAGTATTTT.

This chain uses TRBV6-5 with TRBJ1-1; a weak D match, TRBD1 (6 bases). CDR3 length equals 14 residues. Germline CDR1 reads MNHEY; CDR2 reads SVGAGI. V lost 5 bases and J 1 base, leaving 11 bases between the germline ends. The CDR3 reads CASSRDISNTEAFF. In DNA form, the CDR3 reads TGTGCCAGCAGTCGGGACATTTCGAACACTGAAGCTTTCTTT.

This chain uses TRBV2 with TRBJ2-7; 7 positions agree with TRBD1. From germline, CDR1 is SNHLY and CDR2 FYNNEI. CDR3 size: 12 residues. The J segment lost 3 bases and the V segment lost 4 bases, leaving 0 bases of the junction unmatched. The CDR3 sequence: CASSGTGYEQYF. The CDR3 DNA reads as TGTGCCAGCAGTGGGACAGGCTACGAGCAGTACTTC.

The chain carries TRBV7-2 and TRBJ1-1; TRBD1 matches 9 bases. The J segment lost 4 bases and the V segment lost 3 bases, leaving 12 bases of the junction unmatched. CDR1 is SGHTA, CDR2 FQGNSA, per germline. The CDR3 length is 17 residues. CDR3 sequence: CASSFWSSGQGLTEAFF. CDR3 sequence (DNA): TGTGCCAGCAGCTTTTGGTCTTCCGGACAGGGGCTCACTGAAGCTTTCTTT.

This clone was counted once. The chain is built from TRBV28 and TRBJ1-6; a weak D match, TRBD1 (5 bases). The CDR3 runs to 13 residues. Germline V lookup: CDR1 MDHEN, CDR2 SYDVKM. V shed 6 bases and J shed 8 bases, with 11 bases lying between them. CDR3 coding DNA: TGTGCCAGCAGCCGGGTCAGGGATTCACCCCTCCACTTT. Its protein is CASSRVRDSPLHF.

V gene TRBV30 combines with J gene TRBJ1-2, with 8 bases identical to TRBD1. The V segment lost 1 base and the J segment 7 bases; nucleotides outside the gene matches: 5. Germline V gene sequence: CDR1 GTSNPN, CDR2 SVGIG (reference sequence). The CDR3 spans 13 residues. DNA of the CDR3: TGTGCCTGGAGTGGGGGACAGGCGGTTGGCTACACCTTC. The encoded protein is CAWSGGQAVGYTF.

The gene calls are TRBV28 and TRBJ2-7, with D possibly TRBD1 on 5 matching bases. Germline CDR1 MDHEN, CDR2 SYDVKM. The CDR3 length is 14 residues. V shed 2 bases and J shed 9 bases, with 17 bases lying between them. As DNA, the CDR3 is TGTGCCAGCAGTTTAACAGGTCCTCTACGTGGGCAGTACTTC. This encodes CASSLTGPLRGQYF.